A selection of T cell receptor beta chains follows, all from one sample in a study of T cell repertoires in cytomegalovirus infection. Each CDR3 protein gets one entry after TCRdb re-called the reads with MiXCR. Among approximately 160,000 distinct CDR3 sequences, approximately 17% were seen once, and the ten largest hold around 19%. Specimen: CD8+ T cells from PBMCs. Receptor source: a human donor in good health (CMV status not recorded). Some clones in this sample may be carry-over from other donors' samples. CDR3s include the opening cysteine and the closing phenylalanine or tryptophan. The order of the fields is CDR3 DNA, CDR3 protein, D gene, V gene, clone size, J gene. The D gene is left open where the match is weak. Not all rows give a size; the values are once, few, many and, for expanded clones, a class.

TGTGCCAGCAGTTTTTTAAGACCCTACGAGCAGTACTTC,CASSFLRPYEQYF,-,TRBV28,few,TRBJ2-7
TGTGCCAGCAGCTTGGTAGGGGCTGATGGCGAGCAGTACTTC,CASSLVGADGEQYF,-,TRBV5-6,once,TRBJ2-7
TGTGCCAGCAACACCCTTTTTGAGGCGGGATGGGAACGGGAGCAGTACTTC,CASNTLFEAGWEREQYF,-,TRBV28,-,TRBJ2-7
TGTGCCTGGAGTGTCGCCGTAGACTCGAACACCGGGGAGCTGTTTTTT,CAWSVAVDSNTGELFF,-,TRBV30,few,TRBJ2-2
TGTGCCAGCAGCCCCTTGACGGGCCAGGGCACTTTTGGAAACACCATATATTTT,CASSPLTGQGTFGNTIYF,-,TRBV7-9,-,TRBJ1-3
TGCGCCAGCAGCTTCAGGCCGACGAACACCGGGGAGCTGTTTTTT,CASSFRPTNTGELFF,-,TRBV5-1,few,TRBJ2-2
TGTGCCAGCAGTGACTACAGTGAGCAGTTCTTC,CASSDYSEQFF,-,TRBV28,-,TRBJ2-1
TGTGCCAGCAGTCCCCAGGGGCGGGCCCAGTACTTC,CASSPQGRAQYF,-,TRBV6-5,-,TRBJ2-5
TGTGCCAGCAGCAAACAGGGATACGAGCAGTACTTC,CASSKQGYEQYF,-,TRBV7-8,many,TRBJ2-7
TGTGCCAGCACCGAATGGGACGCCCGAGCGGATCAGCCCCAGCATTTT,CASTEWDARADQPQHF,-,TRBV6-1,few,TRBJ1-5
TGTGCCAGCAGCTTAGGAGGGTGGGAAGCTTTCTTT,CASSLGGWEAFF,-,TRBV7-2,-,TRBJ1-1
TGTGCCAGCCGACCTGCTTCCTACGAGCAGTACTTC,CASRPASYEQYF,-,TRBV28,few,TRBJ2-7
TGTGCCAGCAGTAGCTCTGGGACAGCCTACGAGCAGTACTTC,CASSSSGTAYEQYF,TRBD1,TRBV28,few,TRBJ2-7
TGTGCCAGCAGTCCCCCTGGCGCGAACACTGAAGCTTTCTTT,CASSPPGANTEAFF,-,TRBV6-6,few,TRBJ1-1
TGTGCCAGCATCCCCGGGGGGGGTTATACCTACGAGCAGTACTTC,CASIPGGGYTYEQYF,TRBD2,TRBV6-1,few,TRBJ2-7
TGTGCCAGTATAACTAGCGGGAAGAATGAGCAGTTCTTC,CASITSGKNEQFF,TRBD2,TRBV7-8,few,TRBJ2-1
TGTGCCAGCAGTCTTACATCAGGACTAGCGGGATCAATCGAGCAGTTCTTC,CASSLTSGLAGSIEQFF,TRBD2,TRBV28,once,TRBJ2-1
TGTGCCAGCAGAGATGTGCGGTCCAATTCCTACGAGCAGTACTTC,CASRDVRSNSYEQYF,-,TRBV6-8,few,TRBJ2-7
TGTGCCAGCAGTGTCTCAGGGTCCCATGAGCAGTTCTTC,CASSVSGSHEQFF,-,TRBV27,-,TRBJ2-1
TGTGCCAGCAGCCAAGATCCGGTGGGCAGCCAAAGAGAGACCCAGTACTTC,CASSQDPVGSQRETQYF,-,TRBV14,few,TRBJ2-5
TGTGCCAGCGACCCAAGAAGCGGCGAGCAGTACTTC,CASDPRSGEQYF,-,TRBV28,few,TRBJ2-7
TGTGCCAGCAGCTCCCCGGGAAAAAGCTACGAGCAGTACTTC,CASSSPGKSYEQYF,-,TRBV7-2,-,TRBJ2-7